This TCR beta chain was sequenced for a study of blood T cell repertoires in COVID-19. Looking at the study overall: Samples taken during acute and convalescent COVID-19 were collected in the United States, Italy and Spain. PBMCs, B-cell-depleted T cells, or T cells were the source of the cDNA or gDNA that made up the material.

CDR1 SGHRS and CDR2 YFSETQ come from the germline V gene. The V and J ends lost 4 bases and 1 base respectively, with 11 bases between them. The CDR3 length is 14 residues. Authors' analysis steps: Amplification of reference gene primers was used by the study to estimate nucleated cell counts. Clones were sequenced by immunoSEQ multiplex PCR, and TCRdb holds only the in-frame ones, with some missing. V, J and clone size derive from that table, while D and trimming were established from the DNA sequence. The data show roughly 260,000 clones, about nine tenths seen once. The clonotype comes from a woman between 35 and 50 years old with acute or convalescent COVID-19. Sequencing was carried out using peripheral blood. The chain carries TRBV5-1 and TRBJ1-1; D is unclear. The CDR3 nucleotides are TGCGCCAGCAGCGAGGGCCAACGGAACACTGAAGCTTTCTTT. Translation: CASSEGQRNTEAFF.